The subject of this entry is one TCR beta chain. This sample was taken from a study of cytomegalovirus exposure and HLA in healthy donors. About the research overall: Around 85 million unique TCR sequences came from HLA-typed donors in an early release.

This CDR3 has 15 amino acids. Trimming at V came to 6 bases and at J to 6 bases, leaving 10 bases not matched to a gene. CDR1 and CDR2 from the germline V gene are SNHLY and FYNNEI. Primers: 60 Vbeta forward and 13 Jbeta reverse. Data came from immunoSEQ multiplex PCR; TCRdb stores just in-frame clones and leaves some out. Recorded for this sample: around 97,000 clones. This chain uses TRBV2 with TRBJ1-5, with 8 bases fitting TRBD1. What was sequenced was PBMCs. The sequence derives from a man in his forties or fifties in good health and CMV-seronegative. CDR3 coding DNA: TGTGCCAGCAGGGCGGCAGGGGGCGGGACTCAGCCCCAGCATTTT. Protein: CASRAAGGGTQPQHF.